The 11 T cell receptor beta chains presented below share a single source sample, sequenced in a study of T cell clusters in autoimmune cytopenias. TRB rearrangements were amplified by touch-down multiplex PCR with mixed TRB-A/B primers. From the multiplex PCR reads, TCRdb lists one entry per CDR3 protein and no DNA. The sample includes under 8,500 distinct CDR3 sequences. Approximately 40,000 genome equivalents of blood DNA were amplified for TRB. What was sequenced was peripheral blood. These TCRs come from a human donor with an autoimmune cytopenia or autoimmune hepatitis (not recorded which).

In terms of frequency, this clonotype is medium-sized. The chain combines TRBV30 with TRBJ1-5. The CDR3 extends over 12 amino acids. Germline V gene data show CDR1 as GTSNPN and CDR2 as SVGIG (reference sequence). The CDR3 reads CAWSVQGQPQHF.

V usage is TRBV18 and J usage is TRBJ2-2; TCRdb gives TRBD1 as the D gene, but with no DNA this cannot be confirmed. The CDR3 runs to 18 residues. Germline lookup yields CDR1 KGHSH and CDR2 LQKENI. CDR3 sequence reads: CASSPFAGSRANTGELFF.

Frequency places this clonotype as medium-sized. The chain employs TRBV5-4 and TRBJ2-7; as DNA is missing, the TRBD1 call by TCRdb cannot be tested. CDR1 is SGHNT and CDR2 is YYREEE in the germline V gene (reference sequence). The CDR3 sequence is 15 residues long. The CDR3 here is CASSSLGVGSLEQYF. The whole variable domain, filled in from reference TRBV5-4 and TRBJ2-7, reads ETGVTQSPTHLIKTRGQQVTLRCSSQSGHNTVSWYQQALGQGPQFIFQYYREEENGRGNFPPRFSGLQFPNYSSELNVNALELDDSALYLCASSSLGVGSLEQYFGPGTRLTVT.

The CDR3: CASSLLSGSGGYNEQFF. The genes are TRBV7-2 and TRBJ2-1; TCRdb reports TRBD2, a call that lacks DNA to check it against. This CDR3 comprises 17 residues. Germline CDR1 SGHTA, CDR2 FQGNSA.

Its frequency marks this clonotype as medium-sized (0.01 to 0.1%). This CDR3 is CASSQVRGTYEQYF. V is TRBV6-2 or TRBV6-3 and J is TRBJ2-7. The V gene's germline CDR1 is MNHEY and CDR2 SVGEGT. There are 14 residues in the CDR3.

The V and J genes are TRBV5-1 and TRBJ1-1. The germline gives CDR1 SGHRS, CDR2 YFSETQ. This CDR3 spans 11 amino acids. This CDR3 is CASRSVEEAFF. Based on the CDR3 plus reference TRBV5-1 and TRBJ1-1, the full variable domain is KAGVTQTPRYLIKTRGQQVTLSCSPISGHRSVSWYQQTPGQGLQFLFEYFSETQRNKGNFPGRFSGRQFSNSRSEMNVSTLELGDSALYLCASRSVEEAFFGQGTRLTVV.

The chain recombines TRBV6-2 or TRBV6-3 with TRBJ1-5; there is no DNA to check the TCRdb D call of TRBD1. The CDR3 has 15 residues. Germline CDR1 is MNHEY and CDR2 is SVGEGT. The CDR3 region is CASGKPGSSNQPQHF.

This clonotype is medium-sized by frequency. This chain joins TRBV19 and TRBJ1-1; TCRdb picks TRBD1, but there is no DNA to check that call. The germline V gene encodes CDR1 LNHDA and CDR2 SQIVND (reference sequence). The CDR3 runs 15 residues. The CDR3 here is CASSVDRDRAPEAFF.

J is TRBJ1-2 and V is TRBV7-2. This CDR3 has 17 residues. Germline V gives CDR1 SGHTA, CDR2 FQGNSA. The CDR3 region is CASSQDLREGRDYGYTF.

This rearrangement joins TRBV11-2 to TRBJ2-1; lacking DNA, the TRBD2 call made by TCRdb goes unchecked. The CDR3 spans 15 residues. CDR1 and CDR2 from the germline V gene are SGHAT and FQNNGV. This CDR3 reads CASNPGLSSYNEQFF.

By frequency, this clonotype is medium-sized. The chain links TRBV30 to TRBJ2-3; as DNA is missing, the TRBD1 call by TCRdb cannot be tested. Germline CDR1 is GTSNPN and CDR2 is SVGIG (reference sequence). This CDR3 has 13 amino acids. The CDR3 loop is CAWRPGKPDTQYF. Supplemented by reference TRBV30 and TRBJ2-3, the full variable domain reads SQTIHQWPATLVQPVGSPLSLECTVEGTSNPNLYWYRQAAGRGLQLLFYSVGIGQISSEVPQNLSASRPQDRQFILSSKKLLLSDSGFYLCAWRPGKPDTQYFGPGTRLTVL.